These 17 T cell receptor beta chains were all obtained from the same sample, sequenced in a study of T cell repertoires in cytomegalovirus infection. No antigen has been assigned to these receptors. TCRdb re-called the reads with MiXCR, one entry per CDR3 protein. This repertoire shows fewer than 1,000,000 distinct CDR3 sequences, roughly 30% found once; its top ten account for over 13%. The sequences come from cultured CD8+ T cells from PBMCs, collected from culture after CMV antigen stimulation. The receptor source for this set is a human donor in good health (CMV status not recorded). Some clones in this sample may be carry-over from other donors' samples.

This clonotype came up many times. The chain employs TRBV7-8 and TRBJ1-5; D call uncertain. The germline gives CDR1 SGHVS, CDR2 FQNEAQ. Deletions cut 4 bases from V and 1 base from J, with 11 bases between. The CDR3 is 15 residues long. The CDR3 sequence: CASSSQGKSNQPQHF. The CDR3 nucleotides are TGTGCCAGCAGCTCCCAAGGGAAGAGCAATCAGCCCCAGCATTTT.

This rearrangement joins TRBV12-3 or TRBV12-4 to TRBJ1-3; 11 nucleotides match TRBD1. The trim removed 7 bases at V and 7 bases at J, leaving 6 bases unmatched. This CDR3 is 14 amino acids long. CDR3: CASNLDRGHNTIYF. The CDR3 DNA sequence: TGTGCCAGCAACTTGGACAGGGGGCACAACACCATATATTTT.

This clonotype has just a few counts. This sequence joins TRBV6-5 and TRBJ2-2; D is perhaps TRBD1 or TRBD2 (5 bases each). Trimming shortened V by 10 bases and J by 4 bases, and 13 bases separated the two germline ends. The CDR3 totals 13 residues. Germline V gives CDR1 MNHEY, CDR2 SVGAGI. CDR3 residues: CATGALGTGELFF. The CDR3 nucleotides read TGTGCCACCGGGGCCTTGGGCACCGGGGAGCTGTTTTTT.

This clonotype was seen only a few times. The chain recombines TRBV4-1 with TRBJ1-1; D uncertain. The CDR3 length is 13 residues. The germline V gene encodes CDR1 MGHRA and CDR2 YSYEKL. Between the trimmed V and J ends, which lost 1 base and 6 bases, there was a span of 9 bases. In DNA, the CDR3 is TGCGCCAGCAGCCAAGTCGTAGGTTCTGAAGCTTTCTTT. Its translation: CASSQVVGSEAFF.

The table lists this clonotype with a few counts. The rearrangement links TRBV5-4 to TRBJ2-1; D assignment may be TRBD1 or TRBD2 (6 bases each). Trimming took off 7 bases at V and 7 bases at J, with 15 bases between the two ends. CDR1 is SGHNT, CDR2 YYREEE, per germline (reference sequence). This CDR3 spans 13 amino acids. The CDR3 DNA sequence: TGTGCCAGCGTACAGGGAGGCGGGAATGAGCAGTTCTTC. Amino acid sequence: CASVQGGGNEQFF.

The gene calls are TRBV6-6 and TRBJ2-2; D is perhaps TRBD1 or TRBD2 (5 bases each). Germline CDR1 reads MNHNY; CDR2 reads SVGAGI (reference sequence). The CDR3 sequence is 15 residues long. Deletions cut 2 bases from V and 0 bases from J, with 7 bases between. The DNA of the CDR3 is TGTGCCAGCAGTTACGGGGGAACGAACACCGGGGAGCTGTTTTTT. Translation: CASSYGGTNTGELFF.

The rearrangement links TRBV20-1 to TRBJ2-1; D is possibly TRBD2 (6 bases). Germline V gives CDR1 DFQATT, CDR2 SNEGSKA (reference sequence). The CDR3 loop spans 13 amino acids. Here the CDR3 reads CSGGGTYYNEQFF. The CDR3 nucleotides are TGCAGCGGGGGTGGGACTTACTACAATGAGCAGTTCTTC.

This clonotype was seen repeatedly, ten times or more. The chain joins TRBV7-2 to TRBJ2-1; 11 bases line up with TRBD2. Germline V gives CDR1 SGHTA, CDR2 FQGNSA. With 6 bases clipped from V and 2 bases from J, the junction kept 9 bases outside the gene matches. This CDR3 spans 17 amino acids. CDR3 bases: TGTGCCAGCAGTCAAACACTAGCGGGGGACCCCTACAATGAGCAGTTCTTC. Translating gives CASSQTLAGDPYNEQFF.

In this sample, this clonotype turned up a few times. J is TRBJ1-1 and V is TRBV12-3 or TRBV12-4, with 11 positions matching TRBD1. Trimming cost V 8 bases and J 10 bases; bases outside gene matches: 9. This CDR3 has 13 amino acids. The CDR3 nucleotides are TGTGCCAGCCGAGTTCCGGGACAGGGGGGAGCTTTCTTT. It translates to CASRVPGQGGAFF.

The chain uses TRBV12-3 or TRBV12-4 and TRBJ2-7; possible D gene TRBD2, 5 bases. V was clipped by 7 bases and J by 2 bases, with 15 bases between them. This CDR3 comprises 14 residues. As DNA, the CDR3 is TGTGCCAGCACCCCAAACATGCGGGCCTACGAGCAGTACTTC. Translated, it gives CASTPNMRAYEQYF.

This clonotype showed up many times. This chain joins TRBV10-3 and TRBJ2-7, with a weak D call TRBD1 (6 bases). CDR1 ENHRY and CDR2 SYGVKD come from the germline V gene. V was pared by 5 bases and J by 1 base, with 9 bases between. The CDR3 is 13 residues long. CDR3: CAISPGHSYEQYF. The CDR3 DNA reads TGTGCCATCAGTCCGGGACATTCCTACGAGCAGTACTTC.

The chain joins TRBV6-5 to TRBJ1-6, with D possibly being TRBD1 (5 bases). Trimming left V 2 bases short and J 2 bases short, with 10 bases between. Per germline, CDR1 MNHEY and CDR2 SVGAGI. The CDR3 runs 16 residues. CDR3 in DNA: TGTGCCAGCAGTTACGGGGGGGATCCCTATAATTCACCCCTCCACTTT. Its protein product is CASSYGGDPYNSPLHF.

This clonotype was recorded many times. V gene TRBV7-9 combines with J gene TRBJ2-3; 8 bases fit TRBD2. The V and J ends lost 2 bases and 0 bases, in that order; junction bases with no gene match: 7. The CDR3 runs 17 residues. The germline V gene encodes CDR1 SEHNR and CDR2 FQNEAQ (reference sequence). CDR3 in DNA: TGTGCCAGCAGCTTAACCAGCGGGGGACCTAGCACAGATACGCAGTATTTT. Translated, it gives CASSLTSGGPSTDTQYF. Together with reference TRBV7-9 and TRBJ2-3, the CDR3 gives the full variable domain: DTGVSQNPRHKITKRGQNVTFRCDPISEHNRLYWYRQTLGQGPEFLTYFQNEAQLEKSRLLSDRFSAERPKGSFSTLEIQRTEQGDSAMYLCASSLTSGGPSTDTQYFGPGTRLTVL.

This chain links TRBV5-6 with TRBJ1-2; D is ambiguous. V was trimmed by 5 bases and J by 2 bases, leaving 19 bases between them. The CDR3 is made up of 16 amino acids. Germline V gene sequence: CDR1 SGHDT, CDR2 YYEEEE. CDR3 coding DNA: TGTGCCAGCAGATTAAACATCTACGAATCCAACTATGGCTACACCTTC. Translating gives CASRLNIYESNYGYTF.

The V call is TRBV25-1, the J call TRBJ1-3, with D uncertain. The V gene lost 2 bases and the J gene lost 0 bases, with 14 bases spanning the gap. Germline V CDR1 and CDR2: MGHDK, SYGVNS. This CDR3 comprises 17 residues. The CDR3 region has the DNA TGTGCCAGCAGTGAAGCCGTGACGCTTTACTCTGGAAACACCATATATTTT. Amino acid sequence: CASSEAVTLYSGNTIYF. Filled out from reference TRBV25-1 and TRBJ1-3, the complete variable domain reads EADIYQTPRYLVIGTGKKITLECSQTMGHDKMYWYQQDPGMELHLIHYSYGVNSTEKGDLSSESTVSRIRTEHFPLTLESARPSHTSQYLCASSEAVTLYSGNTIYFGEGSWLTVV.

This sequence joins TRBV4-1 and TRBJ1-1, with no clear D. Trimming took off 4 bases at V and 1 base at J, with 13 bases between the two ends. In germline, CDR1 is MGHRA, CDR2 YSYEKL. This CDR3 region has 15 residues. CDR3 residues: CASSPEMDQNTEAFF. Written as DNA, the CDR3 is TGCGCCAGCAGCCCCGAGATGGACCAGAACACTGAAGCTTTCTTT.

This clonotype has only a few counts. V gene TRBV28 combines with J gene TRBJ2-3, with D uncertain. V was shortened by 2 bases and J by 0 bases, with 6 bases between the two germline ends. The CDR3 covers 14 residues. Germline V gene sequence: CDR1 MDHEN, CDR2 SYDVKM. CDR3 region: CASSLDTSTDTQYF. CDR3 nucleotides: TGTGCCAGCAGTTTAGACACTAGCACAGATACGCAGTATTTT.